This TCR beta chain came from a study of cytomegalovirus exposure and HLA in healthy donors. Study-level results: A list of about 180 TCR beta chains associated with cytomegalovirus was given.

PCR involved 60 Vbeta and 13 Jbeta primers. Assay: immunoSEQ multiplex PCR; the TCRdb copy retains only in-frame clones and omits some. The table has around 170,000 clones, 82% seen once. Though probably carrying unrecorded immune exposures, donors were nominally healthy at sampling. Per the germline V gene, CDR1 is WNHNN and CDR2 is SYGVQD (reference sequence). CDR3 length: 13 amino acids. Points on this clone: Its target is unknown.

The sample comprised PBMCs. The rearrangement uses TRBV10-1 and TRBJ2-7; D possibly corresponds to TRBD1 (6 bases). The source is a man aged 40-55 years in good health and CMV-seronegative. The CDR3 DNA sequence: TGCGTTCCGTTAACAGGGTATTTCTACGAGCAGTACTTC. Protein: CVPLTGYFYEQYF.